These T cell receptor beta chains were read from a single sample in a study of blood T cells in healthy people across ages. TCRdb independently ran MiXCR on the 5' RACE reads; one entry per CDR3 protein. The data contain 850,000 to 1,300,000 distinct CDR3 sequences, under 45% of them singletons. The material sequenced was blood. All receptors come from a woman aged 55-69 years in good health. CDR3s include the opening cysteine and the closing phenylalanine or tryptophan. Each record gives: D gene, J gene, V gene, clone size, CDR3 protein, CDR3 DNA. A D gene is named only where the DNA matches it firmly. Some rows have no size entry. The others give once, few or many, or a class for an expanded clone.

>TRBD2|TRBJ2-5|TRBV2|-
CASSTSGILQETQYF
TGTGCCAGTAGTACTAGCGGGATCCTCCAAGAGACCCAGTACTTC
>TRBD1|TRBJ2-7|TRBV4-1|few
CASSQEFQDRVNEQYF
TGCGCCAGCAGCCAAGAGTTCCAGGACAGGGTAAACGAGCAGTACTTC
>-|TRBJ2-7|TRBV7-8|few
CASSPDRTNYEQYF
TGTGCCAGCAGCCCGGACAGGACTAACTACGAGCAGTACTTC
>-|TRBJ1-4|TRBV29-1|-
CSAARSKTSEKLFF
TGCAGCGCTGCCCGGAGCAAAACTTCTGAAAAACTGTTTTTT
>-|TRBJ2-5|TRBV21-1|-
CASGGGLETQYF
TGTGCCAGCGGGGGGGGCTTGGAGACCCAGTACTTC
>TRBD2|TRBJ2-1|TRBV18|few
CASSPLASGIAYNEQFF
TGTGCCAGCTCACCACTGGCTAGCGGGATAGCCTACAATGAGCAGTTCTTC
>TRBD1|TRBJ2-7|TRBV27|-
CASSPLGTGAYEQYF
TGTGCCAGCAGCCCGCTAGGGACAGGGGCTTACGAGCAGTACTTC
>TRBD2|TRBJ2-3|TRBV20-1|-
CSVSKTSGSSDTQYF
TGCAGTGTTAGTAAAACTAGCGGGAGTTCAGATACGCAGTATTTT
>TRBD1|TRBJ1-1|TRBV5-1|-
CASSLARGQEAFF
TGCGCCAGCAGCTTGGCCAGGGGGCAGGAAGCTTTCTTT
>TRBD2|TRBJ2-1|TRBV20-1|-
CSAPSRREGYNEQFF
TGCAGTGCCCCGAGTCGGCGGGAGGGTTACAATGAGCAGTTCTTC
>-|TRBJ2-6|TRBV29-1|-
CSGGTAVRSGANVLTF
TGCAGCGGCGGGACCGCTGTCCGCTCTGGGGCCAACGTCCTGACTTTC
>-|TRBJ1-6|TRBV11-2|-
CASSFVNTGESPLHF
TGTGCCAGCAGCTTCGTAAACACAGGTGAATCACCCCTCCACTTT
>-|TRBJ2-7|TRBV29-1|few
CSVLASGDYEQYF
TGCAGCGTGCTAGCGAGTGGGGACTACGAGCAGTACTTC
>-|TRBJ2-7|TRBV7-9|-
CASSLGRESSYEQYF
TGTGCCAGCAGCTTGGGTCGTGAAAGTTCCTACGAGCAGTACTTC
>-|TRBJ2-1|TRBV10-3|few
CAISRAPANEQFF
TGTGCCATCAGCCGGGCCCCTGCCAATGAGCAGTTCTTC
>-|TRBJ2-1|TRBV4-2|-
CASSQRPGLGGEEQFF
TGTGCCAGCAGCCAAAGACCGGGACTCGGAGGGGAGGAGCAGTTCTTC
>-|TRBJ2-1|TRBV20-1|-
CSASTAGRGGTVFNEQFF
TGCAGTGCGAGCACGGCTGGGCGCGGAGGTACCGTTTTCAATGAGCAGTTCTTC
>TRBD1|TRBJ2-3|TRBV10-3|-
CAVGGGGTDTLYF
TGTGCCGTAGGGGGCGGTGGCACAGATACGCTGTATTTT
>TRBD2|TRBJ2-7|TRBV6-1|-
CASSEAGLGSEQYF
TGTGCCAGCAGTGAGGCGGGACTAGGTAGCGAGCAGTACTTC
>TRBD2|TRBJ2-7|TRBV20-1|-
CSVRGLAAYEQYF
TGCAGTGTTAGGGGACTAGCGGCCTACGAGCAGTACTTC
>TRBD1|TRBJ1-4|TRBV5-6|few
CASSVSGTGDEKLFF
TGTGCCAGCAGCGTGTCCGGGACAGGAGATGAAAAACTGTTTTTT
>TRBD1|TRBJ2-7|TRBV18|few
CASSLGPDRGDEQYF
TGTGCCAGCTCCCTCGGCCCGGACAGGGGCGACGAGCAGTACTTT
>-|TRBJ1-6|TRBV4-2|-
CASSQEGREGSPLHF
TGTGCCAGCAGCCAAGAGGGGCGCGAGGGTTCACCCCTCCACTTT
>-|TRBJ2-3|TRBV12-3/TRBV12-4|-
CASSSMGSTDTQYF
TGTGCCAGCAGCTCAATGGGTAGCACAGATACGCAGTATTTT
>-|TRBJ2-6|TRBV28|-
CASSTGLRSGANVLTF
TGTGCCAGTTCGACAGGCCTCAGGTCTGGGGCCAACGTCCTGACTTTC
>-|TRBJ1-5|TRBV29-1|-
CSVGGTHNQPQHF
TGCAGCGTTGGAGGGACACACAATCAGCCCCAGCATTTT
>-|TRBJ2-1|TRBV7-6|few
CASSAQGEQFF
TGTGCCAGCAGCGCCCAAGGAGAGCAGTTCTTC
>TRBD2|TRBJ2-4|TRBV11-2|-
CASSSTGTSGRPEYF
TGTGCCAGCAGCTCAACCGGGACTAGCGGGAGGCCCGAGTACTTC
>TRBD2|TRBJ2-2|TRBV29-1|-
CSVGGGIRSGELFF
TGCAGCGTTGGGGGGGGGATTCGGTCCGGGGAGCTGTTTTTT
>TRBD1|TRBJ1-1|TRBV4-2|many
CASSPTGQTNTEAFF
TGTGCCAGCAGCCCCACGGGACAGACGAACACTGAAGCTTTCTTT
>-|TRBJ1-1|TRBV20-1|-
CSAARFAKQEAFF
TGCAGTGCTGCCCGATTTGCCAAACAAGAAGCTTTCTTT
>-|TRBJ2-7|TRBV27|-
CASSLSPTGASYEQYF
TGTGCCAGCAGTTTATCCCCCACGGGAGCTTCCTACGAGCAGTACTTC
>-|TRBJ2-7|TRBV7-9|-
CASSPNGQGSSEQYF
TGTGCCAGCAGCCCCAACGGGCAGGGTAGCTCCGAGCAGTACTTC
>-|TRBJ2-7|TRBV20-1|-
CSARYYTYEQYF
TGCAGTGCTAGGTACTATACCTACGAGCAGTACTTC
>TRBD1|TRBJ2-3|TRBV6-5|-
CASKALGQATDTQYF
TGTGCCAGCAAGGCTCTGGGACAGGCTACAGATACGCAGTATTTT
>-|TRBJ2-1|TRBV3-1|-
CASSQKYRASEQFF
TGTGCCAGCAGCCAAAAATATCGGGCTAGTGAGCAGTTCTTC
>TRBD2|TRBJ2-1|TRBV15|-
CAALAGESNEQFF
TGTGCCGCCCTAGCGGGAGAGTCGAATGAGCAGTTCTTC
>TRBD2|TRBJ2-6|TRBV27|few
CASSWGTSGRSGANVLTF
TGTGCCAGCTCCTGGGGGACTAGCGGGAGGTCTGGGGCCAACGTCCTGACTTTC
>TRBD1|TRBJ2-5|TRBV24-1|-
CATSELRGQQATQYF
TGTGCCACCAGTGAGTTGAGGGGACAGCAAGCGACCCAGTACTTC
>TRBD2|TRBJ2-1|TRBV23-1|-
CASSQSRPGTSPTSQFF
TGCGCCAGCAGTCAATCGCGTCCCGGGACTAGCCCTACAAGTCAGTTCTTC
>-|TRBJ1-1|TRBV7-9|-
CASSLMWEVNTEAFF
TGTGCCAGCAGCTTAATGTGGGAGGTGAACACTGAAGCTTTCTTT
>-|TRBJ2-5|TRBV20-1|-
CSARTFQETQYF
TGCAGTGCTCGGACTTTTCAAGAGACCCAGTACTTC
>TRBD2|TRBJ2-3|TRBV11-1|-
CASSLSSGNTDTQYF
TGTGCCAGCAGCTTATCTAGCGGGAACACAGATACGCAGTATTTT
>TRBD2|TRBJ2-1|TRBV6-1|many
CASHSVVRTSGRGYNEQFF
TGTGCCAGCCATTCTGTTGTCCGGACTAGCGGGAGGGGATACAATGAGCAGTTCTTC
>-|TRBJ2-7|TRBV27|few
CASSLRGGPYEQYF
TGTGCCAGCAGTTTACGGGGCGGCCCCTACGAGCAGTACTTC
>TRBD1|TRBJ2-3|TRBV6-5|once
CASSPQHWTGVQYF
TGTGCCAGCAGTCCCCAACACTGGACAGGGGTTCAGTATTTT
>-|TRBJ2-3|TRBV2|-
CASSEGLMGDTQYF
TGTGCCAGCAGTGAAGGCCTTATGGGAGATACGCAGTATTTT
>TRBD2|TRBJ2-5|TRBV5-1|-
CASSGAGAGEQYF
TGCGCCAGCAGCGGAGCGGGAGCGGGTGAGCAGTACTTC
>-|TRBJ2-5|TRBV6-2/TRBV6-3|-
CASSYSGEQVTQYF
TGTGCCAGCAGTTACTCGGGGGAACAGGTGACCCAGTACTTC
>-|TRBJ2-7|TRBV3-1|few
CASSQGTIMSYEQYF
TGTGCCAGCAGCCAGGGGACCATAATGTCCTACGAGCAGTACTTC
>-|TRBJ2-7|TRBV5-1|-
CASSSGITYEQYF
TGCGCCTCCAGCTCAGGGATTACGTACGAGCAGTACTTC
>TRBD1|TRBJ1-6|TRBV4-1|-
CASSHPKTDRGSSPLHF
TGCGCCAGCAGCCACCCTAAGACGGACAGGGGCAGTTCACCCCTCCACTTT
>-|TRBJ2-4|TRBV20-1|-
CSARDRDSRNIQYF
TGCAGTGCTAGGGACCGGGACTCCCGGAACATTCAGTACTTC
>-|TRBJ2-7|TRBV20-1|-
CSAAGDTSYEQYF
TGCAGTGCTGCGGGGGACACATCCTACGAGCAGTACTTC
>-|TRBJ2-5|TRBV5-1|-
CASSPDPGGETQYF
TGCGCCAGCAGCCCCGACCCAGGGGGGGAGACCCAGTACTTC
>-|TRBJ2-3|TRBV20-1|-
CSASGGDTQYF
TGCAGTGCTAGTGGGGGAGATACGCAGTATTTT
>TRBD1|TRBJ2-4|TRBV7-2|few
CASSYTGTGGERQYF
TGTGCCAGCAGCTACACGGGGACAGGGGGAGAACGGCAGTACTTC
>-|TRBJ2-5|TRBV13|once
CASSLRDTRQETQFF
TGTGCCAGCAGCTTACGGGACACCCGCCAAGAGACCCAGTTTTTC
>TRBD1|TRBJ2-1|TRBV5-6|-
CASSPGTGSYDEQFF
TGTGCCAGCAGCCCCGGGACAGGGTCATACGATGAGCAGTTCTTC
>-|TRBJ2-6|TRBV2|few
CASGRDSGANVLTF
TGTGCCAGCGGCAGGGATTCTGGGGCCAACGTCCTGACTTTC